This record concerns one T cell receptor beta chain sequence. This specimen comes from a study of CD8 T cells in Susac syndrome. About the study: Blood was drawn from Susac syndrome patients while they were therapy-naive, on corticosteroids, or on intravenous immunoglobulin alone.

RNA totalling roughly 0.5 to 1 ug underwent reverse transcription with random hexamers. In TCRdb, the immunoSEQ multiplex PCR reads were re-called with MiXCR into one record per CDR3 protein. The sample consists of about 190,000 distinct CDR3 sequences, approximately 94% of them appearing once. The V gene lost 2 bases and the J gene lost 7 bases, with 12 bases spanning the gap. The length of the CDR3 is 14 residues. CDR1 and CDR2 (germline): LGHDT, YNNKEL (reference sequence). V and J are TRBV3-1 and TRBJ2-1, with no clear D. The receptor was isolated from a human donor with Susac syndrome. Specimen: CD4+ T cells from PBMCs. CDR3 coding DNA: TGTGCCAGCAGCCAACGGGCCCCCGAGAATGAGCAGTTCTTC. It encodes CASSQRAPENEQFF.